This T cell receptor (beta chain) stems from a study of shared clonotypes between healthy human individuals. This CDR3 has 15 amino acids. V was clipped by 4 bases and J by 0 bases, with 11 bases between them. Germline V gene lookup returns CDR1 SGDLS and CDR2 YYNGEE. CD45RO negativity and positive selection for CCR7 defined naive CD8 cells, a population that excluded terminally differentiated effector memory CD45RA+ cells. Sequencing was at deep level. Assay used: immunoSEQ multiplex PCR; TCRdb lists only in-frame clones, some missing. The sample lists about 2 million clones, less than 95% seen once, with more than 0.95% in the top ten.

The receptor was isolated from a man aged 18 to 30 in good health. Sequencing used naive CD8+ T cells sorted from blood. The rearrangement links TRBV9 to TRBJ1-3; D ambiguous. The CDR3 loop reads CASSTDRSSGNTIYF. The CDR3 region has the DNA TGTGCCAGCAGCACGGACCGAAGCTCTGGAAACACCATATATTTT.